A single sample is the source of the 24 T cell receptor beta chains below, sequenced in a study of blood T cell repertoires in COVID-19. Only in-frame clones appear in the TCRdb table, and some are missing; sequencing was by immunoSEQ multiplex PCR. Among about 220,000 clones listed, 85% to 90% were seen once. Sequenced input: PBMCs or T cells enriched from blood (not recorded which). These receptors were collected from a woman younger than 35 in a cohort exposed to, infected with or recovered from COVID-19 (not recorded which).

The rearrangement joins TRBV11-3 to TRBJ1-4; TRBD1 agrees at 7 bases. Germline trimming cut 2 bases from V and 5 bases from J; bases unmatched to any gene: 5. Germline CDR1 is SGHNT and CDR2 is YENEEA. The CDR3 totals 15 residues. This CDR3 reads CASSLSQGGNEKLFF. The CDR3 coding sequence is TGTGCCAGCAGCTTATCCCAGGGGGGAAATGAAAAACTGTTTTTT.

Here the CDR3 reads CASSIETAESFYGYTF. The CDR3 bases are TGTGCCAGTAGTATAGAGACAGCAGAATCTTTCTATGGCTACACCTTC. The V and J genes are TRBV19 and TRBJ1-2; the D gene is possibly TRBD1 (5 bases). V lost 0 bases and J lost 4, with 15 bases in between. Germline-derived CDR1 and CDR2 are LNHDA and SQIVND (reference sequence). The CDR3 is made up of 16 amino acids.

CDR3 residues: CASSEGQGHETQYF. In DNA form, the CDR3 reads TGTGCCAGCAGCGAGGGACAGGGGCACGAGACCCAGTACTTC. V gene TRBV5-4 combines with J gene TRBJ2-5; 10 bases match TRBD1. The CDR3 runs to 14 residues. The germline V gene has CDR1 SGHNT and CDR2 YYREEE (reference sequence). The J segment lost 5 bases and the V segment lost 4 bases, leaving 5 bases of the junction unmatched. Complete variable domain (other parts from reference TRBV5-4 and TRBJ2-5): ETGVTQSPTHLIKTRGQQVTLRCSSQSGHNTVSWYQQALGQGPQFIFQYYREEENGRGNFPPRFSGLQFPNYSSELNVNALELDDSALYLCASSEGQGHETQYFGPGTRLLVL.

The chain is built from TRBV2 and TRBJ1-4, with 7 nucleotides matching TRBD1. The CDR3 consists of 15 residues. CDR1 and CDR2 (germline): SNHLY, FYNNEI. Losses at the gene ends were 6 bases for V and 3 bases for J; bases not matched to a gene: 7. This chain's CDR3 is CASSRLGGANEKLFF. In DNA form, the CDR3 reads TGTGCCAGCAGCAGGTTAGGGGGCGCTAATGAAAAACTGTTTTTT.

The CDR3 DNA is TGTGCCAGTAGTATCAATAGTAACTATGGCTACACCTTC. It encodes CASSINSNYGYTF. The rearrangement uses TRBV19 and TRBJ1-2; D remains unclear. V was trimmed by 3 bases and J by 1 base, leaving 6 bases between them. The CDR3 runs to 13 residues. Germline V gene data show CDR1 as LNHDA and CDR2 as SQIVND (reference sequence).

The CDR3 nucleotides read TGTGCCAGCAGACAAACCCTAGGGAGCCCCGGGGAGCTGTTTTTT. This gives the protein CASRQTLGSPGELFF. The J gene is TRBJ2-2, the V gene TRBV9, with D maybe TRBD2 (5 bases). CDR1 and CDR2 (germline): SGDLS, YYNGEE. Trimming took off 5 bases at V and 6 bases at J, with 17 bases between the two ends. The CDR3 is 15 amino acids.

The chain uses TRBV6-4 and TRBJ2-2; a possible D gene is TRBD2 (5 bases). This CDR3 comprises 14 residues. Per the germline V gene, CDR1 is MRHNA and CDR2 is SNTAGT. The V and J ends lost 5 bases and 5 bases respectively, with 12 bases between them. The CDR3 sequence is CASSPFSVTGELFF. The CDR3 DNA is TGTGCCAGCAGTCCATTTAGCGTGACCGGGGAGCTGTTTTTT.

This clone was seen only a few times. DNA of the CDR3: TGTGCCAGCAGTTTGAAAGGGCAGGGATTTGAAAAACTGTTTTTT. This codes for CASSLKGQGFEKLFF. The chain carries TRBV6-5 and TRBJ1-4; possible D gene TRBD1, 5 bases. V lost 4 bases to trimming and J lost 7 bases, with 16 bases between them. CDR3 length equals 15 residues. CDR1 and CDR2 (germline): MNHEY, SVGAGI.

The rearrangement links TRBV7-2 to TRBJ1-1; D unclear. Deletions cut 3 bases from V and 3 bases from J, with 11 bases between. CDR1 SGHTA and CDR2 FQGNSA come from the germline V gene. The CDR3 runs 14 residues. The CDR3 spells CASSFPGAYTEAFF. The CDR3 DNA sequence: TGTGCCAGCAGCTTCCCGGGAGCCTACACTGAAGCTTTCTTT. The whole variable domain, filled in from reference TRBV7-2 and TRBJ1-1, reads GAGVSQSPSNKVTEKGKDVELRCDPISGHTALYWYRQSLGQGLEFLIYFQGNSAPDKSGLPSDRFSAERTGGSVSTLTIQRTQQEDSAVYLCASSFPGAYTEAFFGQGTRLTVV.

The CDR3 region has the DNA TGTGCCTGGAGTCTCACGGGAGGTTGGGGCAATCAGCCCCAGCATTTT. Residues: CAWSLTGGWGNQPQHF. The chain carries TRBV30 and TRBJ1-5; D is uncertain. Trimming stripped 2 bases from V and 2 bases from J, with 16 bases between. The CDR3 runs to 16 residues. Germline CDR1 and CDR2: GTSNPN and SVGIG (reference sequence).

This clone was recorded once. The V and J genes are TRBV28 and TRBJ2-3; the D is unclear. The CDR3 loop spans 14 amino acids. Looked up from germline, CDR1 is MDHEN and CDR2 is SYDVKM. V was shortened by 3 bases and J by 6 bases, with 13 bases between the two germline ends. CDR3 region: CASSFTQTRDTQYF. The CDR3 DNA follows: TGTGCCAGCAGTTTTACCCAGACTCGGGATACGCAGTATTTT.

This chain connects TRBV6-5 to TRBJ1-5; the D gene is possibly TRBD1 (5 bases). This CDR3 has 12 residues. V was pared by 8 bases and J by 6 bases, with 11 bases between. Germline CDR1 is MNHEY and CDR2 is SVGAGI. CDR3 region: CASGGEGQPQHF. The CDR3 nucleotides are TGTGCCAGCGGGGGGGAGGGTCAGCCCCAGCATTTT.

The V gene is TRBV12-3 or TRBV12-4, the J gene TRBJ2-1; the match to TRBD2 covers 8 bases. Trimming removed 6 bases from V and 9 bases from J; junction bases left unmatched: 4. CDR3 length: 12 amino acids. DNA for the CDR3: TGTGCCAGCAGAACTAGCGGTGGTGAGCAGTTCTTC. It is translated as CASRTSGGEQFF.

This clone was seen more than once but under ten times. For the CDR3, the DNA is TGTGCCAGCTCACCACCAGGGACAGGGGGCTACGAGCAGTACTTC. Translated: CASSPPGTGGYEQYF. The chain is built from TRBV18 and TRBJ2-7; 11 bases map to TRBD1. J was trimmed by 3 bases and V by 0 bases; bases with no gene match: 1. The CDR3 sequence is 15 residues long. CDR1 is KGHSH, CDR2 LQKENI, per germline.

The CDR3, as DNA: TGTGCCAGCAGCTTAAAGCCCAATCAGCCCCAGCATTTT. This encodes CASSLKPNQPQHF. The chain couples TRBV7-2 to TRBJ1-5, with D unclear. This CDR3 is 13 amino acids long. V was pared by 2 bases and J by 3 bases, with 5 bases between. CDR1 and CDR2 from the germline V gene are SGHTA and FQGNSA.

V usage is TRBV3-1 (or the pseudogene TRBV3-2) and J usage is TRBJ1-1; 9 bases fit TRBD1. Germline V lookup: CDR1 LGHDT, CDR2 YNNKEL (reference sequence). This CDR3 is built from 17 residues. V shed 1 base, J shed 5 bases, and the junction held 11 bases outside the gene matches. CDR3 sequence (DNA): TGTGCCAGCAGCCAAGCGAGGACAGGGGTTAGGAAGACTGAAGCTTTCTTT. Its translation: CASSQARTGVRKTEAFF.

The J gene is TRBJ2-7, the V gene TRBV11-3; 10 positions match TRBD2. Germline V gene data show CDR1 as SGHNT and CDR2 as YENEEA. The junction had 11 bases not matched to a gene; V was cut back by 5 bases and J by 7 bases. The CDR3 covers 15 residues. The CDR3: CASSPRSSGSGEQYF. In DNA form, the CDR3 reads TGTGCCAGCAGCCCGAGGTCTAGCGGGAGTGGAGAGCAGTACTTC.

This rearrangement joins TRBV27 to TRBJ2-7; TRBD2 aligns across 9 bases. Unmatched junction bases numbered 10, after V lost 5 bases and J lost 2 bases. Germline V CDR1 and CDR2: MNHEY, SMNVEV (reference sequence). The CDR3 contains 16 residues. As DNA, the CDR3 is TGTGCCAGCAGTAAAACGAGGGGACTAGCAGCCTACGAGCAGTACTTC. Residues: CASSKTRGLAAYEQYF.

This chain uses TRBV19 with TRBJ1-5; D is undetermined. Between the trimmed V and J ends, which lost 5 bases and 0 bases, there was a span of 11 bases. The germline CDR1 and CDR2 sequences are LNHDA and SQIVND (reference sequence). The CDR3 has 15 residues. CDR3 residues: CASSLTEYSNQPQHF. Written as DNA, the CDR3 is TGTGCCAGTAGTCTTACAGAATATAGCAATCAGCCCCAGCATTTT.

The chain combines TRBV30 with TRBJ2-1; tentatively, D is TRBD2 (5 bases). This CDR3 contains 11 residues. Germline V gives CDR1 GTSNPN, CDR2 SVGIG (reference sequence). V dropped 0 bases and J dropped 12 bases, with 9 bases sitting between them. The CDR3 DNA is TGTGCCTGGAGTGTAGCGGAAGGGCAGTTCTTC. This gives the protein CAWSVAEGQFF. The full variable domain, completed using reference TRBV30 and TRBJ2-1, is SQTIHQWPATLVQPVGSPLSLECTVEGTSNPNLYWYRQAAGRGLQLLFYSVGIGQISSEVPQNLSASRPQDRQFILSSKKLLLSDSGFYLCAWSVAEGQFFGPGTRLTVL.

CDR3 DNA: TGCGCCAGCAGTGAGATCGGGGGTAAACACAATGAGCAGTTCTTC. As protein: CASSEIGGKHNEQFF. The V call is TRBV10-1, the J call TRBJ2-1; tentatively, D is TRBD2 (6 bases). Deletions cut 2 bases from V and 5 bases from J, with 13 bases between. The CDR3 is 15 amino acids. Germline-derived CDR1 and CDR2 are WNHNN and SYGVQD (reference sequence).

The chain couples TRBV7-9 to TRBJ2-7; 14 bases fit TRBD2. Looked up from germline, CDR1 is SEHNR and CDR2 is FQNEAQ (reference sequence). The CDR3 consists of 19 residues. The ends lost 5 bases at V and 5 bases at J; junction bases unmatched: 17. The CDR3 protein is CASSPPGTSGSKGSDEQYF. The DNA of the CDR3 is TGTGCCAGCAGCCCGCCCGGGACTAGCGGGAGTAAGGGGTCAGACGAGCAGTACTTC.

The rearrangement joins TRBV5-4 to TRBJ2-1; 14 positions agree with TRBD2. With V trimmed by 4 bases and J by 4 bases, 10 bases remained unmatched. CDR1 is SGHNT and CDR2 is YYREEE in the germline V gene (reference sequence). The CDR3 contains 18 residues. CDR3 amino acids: CASSPPGLAGEVYNEQFF. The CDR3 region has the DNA TGTGCCAGCAGCCCACCGGGACTAGCGGGAGAGGTTTACAATGAGCAGTTCTTC.

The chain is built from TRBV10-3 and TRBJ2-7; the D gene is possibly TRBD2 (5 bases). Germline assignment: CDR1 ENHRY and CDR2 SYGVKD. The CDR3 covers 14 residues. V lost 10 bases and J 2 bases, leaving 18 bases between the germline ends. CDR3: CATAPNGVPYEQYF. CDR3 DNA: TGTGCCACGGCCCCAAACGGGGTTCCCTACGAGCAGTACTTC.